The T cell receptor beta chain under discussion was sequenced for a study of blood T cell repertoires in COVID-19. In the original workflow: Amplifying reference gene primers gave estimates of nucleated cell counts. Profiling relied on immunoSEQ multiplex PCR, and the TCRdb table lists in-frame clones only, not all of them. V and J calls and clone size are given by that table; D and trimming were obtained from the DNA. Of 200,000 to 250,000 clones in the sample, 80% to 85% are singletons; the top ten hold roughly 8.2%. Germline V lookup: CDR1 MDHEN, CDR2 SYDVKM. The V and J ends lost 6 bases and 2 bases respectively, with 13 bases between them. The length of the CDR3 is 14 residues.

The sequenced material came from peripheral blood. This chain joins TRBV28 and TRBJ1-2, with a tentative D call TRBD1 (6 bases). The origin of this receptor is an elderly woman with COVID-19, enrolled during active disease. This CDR3 is CASRLTGLNYGYTF. In nucleotides, the CDR3 is TGTGCCAGCAGACTGACAGGTTTGAACTATGGCTACACCTTC.